This is a list of T cell receptor beta chains from one sample in a study of identical twins. TCRdb processed the 5' RACE reads anew with MiXCR; each CDR3 protein has one entry. The data contain fewer than 250,000 distinct CDR3 sequences, about 15% of them singletons. This sample also appeared in a second study, on T cells expressing NK-cell markers.

What was sequenced was CD8+ T cells sorted from blood. Receptors originate from a woman between 18 and 29 years old in good health. CDR3s include the opening cysteine and the closing phenylalanine or tryptophan.

V gene	J gene	CDR3 protein
TRBV6-5	TRBJ2-3	CASSDYQDTQYF
TRBV20-1	TRBJ2-2	CSARTSGRDTGELFF
TRBV27	TRBJ2-1	CASKKGNNEQFF
TRBV18	TRBJ2-1	CASSPGAGNEQFF
TRBV27	TRBJ2-1	CASNEGGPGYNEQFF
TRBV15	TRBJ2-5	CATSRRGNRETQYF
TRBV20-1	TRBJ1-5	CSAGDGTVNQPQHF
TRBV30	TRBJ2-1	CAWSTGGQGNEQFF
TRBV14	TRBJ2-7	CASATGESYEQYF
TRBV28	TRBJ2-2	CASSAFWPGELFF
TRBV7-3	TRBJ2-1	CASSLFQRGGSGEQFF
TRBV27	TRBJ1-6	CASGLSYNSPLHF
TRBV12-3/TRBV12-4	TRBJ2-2	CASSNLKLFF
TRBV6-1	TRBJ1-1	CASSEWESTEAFF
TRBV7-9	TRBJ1-2	CASSSSIGWDGYTF
TRBV4-1	TRBJ2-1	CASSRGPFQAEQFF
TRBV29-1	TRBJ2-7	CSVEDRPASGDYEQYF
TRBV6-5	TRBJ1-4	CAVSYGQVGEKLFF
TRBV12-3/TRBV12-4	TRBJ1-2	CASSQGGGSGYTF
TRBV7-8	TRBJ2-1	CASSRYASETYNEQFF
TRBV19	TRBJ2-5	CASSTVGTRFPETQYF
TRBV7-7	TRBJ2-1	CASSLDASSYNEQFF
TRBV6-1	TRBJ2-2	CASSQQGTGELFF
TRBV20-1	TRBJ2-1	CSAYARPGLAVYNEQFF
TRBV5-5	TRBJ1-5	CASSSGTGGSQHF
TRBV9	TRBJ2-7	CASSVAGGTATYEQYF
TRBV11-2	TRBJ2-7	CASSLGGAVYEQYF
TRBV4-1	TRBJ2-5	CASSRMAGSGIRETQYF
TRBV5-1	TRBJ2-7	CASREGLALTYEQYF
TRBV24-1	TRBJ1-6	CATSYYRPASSYNSPLHF
TRBV20-1	TRBJ2-1	CSASTGGYEQFF
TRBV29-1	TRBJ2-2	CSVEGLGVTGELFF
TRBV12-3/TRBV12-4	TRBJ2-3	CASSLTRPDTQYF
TRBV5-6	TRBJ1-4	CASSYVATNEKLFF
TRBV11-2	TRBJ2-2	CASMAGGNTGELFF
TRBV5-1	TRBJ2-7	CASSLANQPYEQYF
TRBV12-3/TRBV12-4	TRBJ2-7	CASSSDRSYEQYF
TRBV29-1	TRBJ1-1	CSVRTGVNTEAFF
TRBV9	TRBJ1-2	CASSARYRDYGYTF
TRBV7-9	TRBJ2-1	CASSLGQMVYNEQFF
TRBV12-3/TRBV12-4	TRBJ2-1	CASSFGTPLNEQFF